The entry below describes one T cell receptor (beta chain). Its target is unknown. The data derive from a study of CD8 T cells in ankylosing spondylitis. This CDR3 comprises 16 residues. Trimming removed 6 bases at V and 3 bases at J, with 18 bases between. Germline assignment: CDR1 MDHEN and CDR2 SYDVKM. TCRdb reanalysed the 5' RACE reads using MiXCR and keeps one entry per CDR3 protein. The table has roughly 150,000 distinct CDR3 sequences, roughly 34% seen once; the top ten hold 6%. Study results and caveats: Several of the motif variants were reported before in synovial fluid and blood from reactive arthritis. A motif of 8 or 9 highly homologous TCR beta variants was seen as apparently characteristic of ankylosing spondylitis blood.

The J gene is TRBJ2-4, the V gene TRBV28, with a weak D call TRBD2 (5 bases). The sequence was collected from a male donor with ankylosing spondylitis. The sample taken for sequencing was synovial fluid, either unsorted or a sorted T cell fraction (not recorded which). The CDR3 DNA is TGTGCCAGCAGCACCGGAGGCTCCAAGGTCAAAAACATTCAGTACTTC. Encoded protein: CASSTGGSKVKNIQYF.